The 32 T cell receptor beta chains in this list originate from one sample, sequenced in a study of blood T cell repertoires in COVID-19. Measured with immunoSEQ multiplex PCR; TCRdb has only the in-frame clones, and not every one. Among a few hundred thousand clones, 70% to 90% were seen once, and the ten largest hold over 6%. Sample: peripheral blood. The receptors stem from a woman between 25 and 40 years old who had recovered from COVID-19.

The V gene is TRBV4-2, the J gene TRBJ1-1, with D possibly TRBD1 on 5 matching bases. From germline, CDR1 is LGHNA and CDR2 YNFKEQ. CDR3 length: 14 residues. V was clipped by 0 bases and J by 7 bases, with 12 bases between them. In DNA, the CDR3 is TGTGCCAGCAGCCAAGATGGGATCGGGGGTGAAGCTTTCTTT. Translation gives CASSQDGIGGEAFF.

This clone was detected only once. This chain links TRBV6-6 with TRBJ2-3, with D possibly being TRBD1 (6 bases). Germline lookup yields CDR1 MNHNY and CDR2 SVGAGI (reference sequence). This CDR3 contains 15 residues. The V gene lost 6 bases and the J gene lost 1 base, with 14 bases spanning the gap. In DNA form, the CDR3 reads TGTGCCAGCAGCCGATACCGGACAGGCACAGATACGCAGTATTTT. It codes for CASSRYRTGTDTQYF.

The chain couples TRBV29-1 to TRBJ1-1; maybe TRBD1 (5 bases). Trimming stripped 7 bases from V and 0 bases from J, with 12 bases between. In germline, CDR1 is SQVTM, CDR2 ANQGSEA. The CDR3 sequence is 13 residues long. The CDR3 DNA sequence: TGCAGCGGCGCTAACAGGCTGAACACTGAAGCTTTCTTT. Translating gives CSGANRLNTEAFF.

The chain combines TRBV18 with TRBJ1-5; D may be TRBD1 (6 bases). V shed 6 bases and J shed 0 bases, with 18 bases lying between them. The CDR3 spans 17 residues. From germline, CDR1 is KGHSH and CDR2 LQKENI. The CDR3 is CASSRSGQSYSNQPQHF. The CDR3 nucleotides are TGTGCCAGCTCTCGCTCAGGACAGAGTTATAGCAATCAGCCCCAGCATTTT. The full variable domain, completed using reference TRBV18 and TRBJ1-5, is NAGVMQNPRHLVRRRGQEARLRCSPMKGHSHVYWYRQLPEEGLKFMVYLQKENIIDESGMPKERFSAEFPKEGPSILRIQQVVRGDSAAYFCASSRSGQSYSNQPQHFGDGTRLSIL.

The rearrangement links TRBV2 to TRBJ2-1; 8 bases agree with TRBD2. Germline V gene data show CDR1 as SNHLY and CDR2 as FYNNEI. This CDR3 contains 16 residues. Germline trimming cut 7 bases from V and 1 base from J; bases unmatched to any gene: 9. CDR3 nucleotide sequence: TGTGCCAGCACTCGAGCGGGGGTCAAGTCCTACAATGAGCAGTTCTTC. Translating gives CASTRAGVKSYNEQFF.

V gene TRBV3-1 (or the pseudogene TRBV3-2) combines with J gene TRBJ1-2; 7 bases agree with TRBD1. The CDR3 extends over 16 amino acids. CDR1 and CDR2 (germline): LGHDT, YNNKEL (reference sequence). The V segment lost 1 base and the J segment 4 bases; nucleotides outside the gene matches: 9. The CDR3 here is CASSQGFGDSRYGYTF. As DNA, the CDR3 is TGTGCCAGCAGCCAAGGATTCGGGGACAGCCGCTATGGCTACACCTTC.

The chain couples TRBV7-8 to TRBJ2-4, with a tentative D call TRBD2 (6 bases). V dropped 5 bases and J dropped 2 bases, with 13 bases sitting between them. The CDR3 totals 15 residues. CDR1 and CDR2 (germline): SGHVS, FQNEAQ. CDR3 residues: CASSPGGRTKNIQYF. CDR3 in DNA: TGTGCCAGCAGCCCCGGGGGACGGACCAAAAACATTCAGTACTTC. Supplemented by reference TRBV7-8 and TRBJ2-4, the full variable domain reads GAGVSQSPRYKVAKRGQDVALRCDPISGHVSLFWYQQALGQGPEFLTYFQNEAQLDKSGLPSDRFFAERPEGSVSTLKIQRTQQEDSAVYLCASSPGGRTKNIQYFGAGTRLSVL.

The count of this clone is one. The V and J genes are TRBV4-2 and TRBJ2-2; TRBD1 matches 10 bases. The CDR3 spans 17 residues. Germline lookup yields CDR1 LGHNA and CDR2 YNFKEQ. The junction had 5 bases not matched to a gene; V was cut back by 0 bases and J by 4 bases. CDR3 DNA: TGTGCCAGCAGCCAAGATATCCGGACAGGGGGCACCGGGGAGCTGTTTTTT. Encoded protein: CASSQDIRTGGTGELFF.

The genes are TRBV28 and TRBJ2-1; TRBD2 might be the D (6 bases). The V gene's germline CDR1 is MDHEN and CDR2 SYDVKM. The CDR3 spans 13 residues. Between the trimmed V and J ends, which lost 9 bases and 3 bases, there was a span of 12 bases. CDR3 nucleotides: TGTGCCAGACCGGGACTTAACTACAATGAGCAGTTCTTC. It yields the protein CARPGLNYNEQFF.

This sequence joins TRBV7-3 and TRBJ2-1, with 7 bases that match TRBD2. The V gene end was trimmed by 5 bases and the J gene end by 8 bases; junction bases not matched to a gene: 3. The CDR3 runs 12 residues. Germline V gene sequence: CDR1 SGHTA, CDR2 FQGTGA. CDR3 in DNA: TGTGCCAGCAGCCTCCTAGCGGATGAGCAGTTCTTC. Translating gives CASSLLADEQFF.

In this sample, this clone turned up once. CDR3 in amino acids: CASSQEPGQTLNTEAFF. DNA for the CDR3: TGTGCCAGCAGCCAAGAACCGGGACAGACGTTGAACACTGAAGCTTTCTTT. This chain joins TRBV3-1 (or the pseudogene TRBV3-2) and TRBJ1-1; 7 nucleotides match TRBD1. Germline-derived CDR1 and CDR2 are LGHDT and YNNKEL (reference sequence). Trimming removed 0 bases from V and 0 bases from J; junction bases left unmatched: 7. This CDR3 is built from 17 residues.

The CDR3 sequence: CASRRDINSPLHF. The CDR3 region has the DNA TGTGCCAGCAGAAGGGACATCAATTCACCCCTCCACTTT. The chain couples TRBV7-3 to TRBJ1-6, with D perhaps matching TRBD1 (6 bases). V lost 6 bases, J lost 7 bases, and 10 bases lay in between. This CDR3 contains 13 residues. Per the germline V gene, CDR1 is SGHTA and CDR2 is FQGTGA. The variable domain in full, completed from reference TRBV7-3 and TRBJ1-6, reads GAGVSQTPSNKVTEKGKYVELRCDPISGHTALYWYRQSLGQGPEFLIYFQGTGAADDSGLPNDRFFAVRPEGSVSTLKIQRTERGDSAVYLCASRRDINSPLHFGNGTRLTVT.

J is TRBJ2-5 and V is TRBV6-1, with 7 bases matching TRBD2. The CDR3 loop spans 13 amino acids. J gave up 5 bases and V 3 bases, and 3 bases lay outside the gene matches. The germline V gene has CDR1 MNHNS and CDR2 SASEGT. The CDR3 sequence is CASSDRSGETQYF. In nucleotides, the CDR3 is TGTGCCAGCAGTGACCGTAGCGGGGAGACCCAGTACTTC.

This chain connects TRBV24-1 to TRBJ2-7; TRBD2 might be the D (5 bases). Between the trimmed V and J ends, which lost 8 bases and 0 bases, there was a span of 22 bases. CDR1 is KGHDR, CDR2 SFDVKD, per germline. This CDR3 is built from 17 residues. CDR3 in DNA: TGTGCCACCACCACAGTGAAGCGGAGGCCTGGCTCCTACGAGCAGTACTTC. Amino acid sequence: CATTTVKRRPGSYEQYF.

This clone showed up just a few times. The rearrangement joins TRBV7-7 to TRBJ2-5; a possible D gene is TRBD1 (6 bases). Germline lookup yields CDR1 SSHAT and CDR2 FNYEAQ (reference sequence). The CDR3 contains 15 residues. V lost 5 bases, J lost 5 bases, and 18 bases lay in between. The CDR3, as DNA: TGTGCCAGCAGCCCCTCCGTGGGGGCGGGTGAGACCCAGTACTTC. This sequence encodes CASSPSVGAGETQYF.

This clone was found once. This rearrangement joins TRBV28 to TRBJ1-2, with 7 bases fitting TRBD1. V shed 6 bases, J shed 2 bases, and the junction held 3 bases outside the gene matches. Germline CDR1 reads MDHEN; CDR2 reads SYDVKM. This CDR3 contains 13 residues. CDR3 amino acids: CASRPTGNYGYTF. CDR3 coding DNA: TGTGCCAGCAGACCGACAGGGAACTATGGCTACACCTTC.

This chain joins TRBV5-1 and TRBJ1-1; D is possibly TRBD1 (6 bases). The CDR3 totals 12 residues. Per the germline V gene, CDR1 is SGHRS and CDR2 is YFSETQ. Trimming removed 0 bases from V and 8 bases from J, with 8 bases in between. The DNA of the CDR3 is TGCGCCAGCAGCTTGGACAGGGAAGAAGCTTTCTTT. This codes for CASSLDREEAFF.

The chain is built from TRBV5-4 and TRBJ2-1, with 9 bases lining up with TRBD1. J gave up 10 bases and V 2 bases, and 7 bases lay outside the gene matches. This CDR3 has 14 residues. In germline, CDR1 is SGHNT, CDR2 YYREEE (reference sequence). This CDR3 is CASSLGQGIGEQFF. The CDR3 DNA reads TGTGCCAGCAGCTTAGGACAGGGGATTGGCGAGCAGTTCTTC.

The chain is built from TRBV2 and TRBJ2-7; 9 positions match TRBD1. The V gene end was trimmed by 4 bases and the J gene end by 6 bases; junction bases not matched to a gene: 4. There are 13 residues in the CDR3. The germline CDR1 and CDR2 sequences are SNHLY and FYNNEI. The DNA for the CDR3 is TGTGCCAGCAGTGGATTGACAGGGGGCGAGCAGTACTTC. It is translated as CASSGLTGGEQYF.

The chain employs TRBV11-2 and TRBJ2-5; 11 bases are shared with TRBD2. CDR3 length: 19 amino acids. V was clipped by 1 base and J by 2 bases; unmatched bases: 12. The germline V gene has CDR1 SGHAT and CDR2 FQNNGV. Written as DNA, the CDR3 is TGTGCCAGCAGCTTAGTAGGGCTAGCGGGGGGCCCGCCTCAAGAGACCCAGTACTTC. It translates to CASSLVGLAGGPPQETQYF.

This clone was detected once. The V gene is TRBV3-1 (or the pseudogene TRBV3-2), the J gene TRBJ1-1; D gene ambiguous. The germline V gene has CDR1 LGHDT and CDR2 YNNKEL (reference sequence). Trimming removed 1 base from V and 5 bases from J, with 14 bases in between. This CDR3 has 15 amino acids. The CDR3 nucleotides are TGTGCCAGCAGCCAAGTTTCGGGAAGTCGAACTGAAGCTTTCTTT. This codes for CASSQVSGSRTEAFF.

The J gene is TRBJ2-7, the V gene TRBV19, with D possibly TRBD1 on 7 matching bases. V was shortened by 4 bases and J by 2 bases, with 12 bases between the two germline ends. Germline assignment: CDR1 LNHDA and CDR2 SQIVND (reference sequence). The CDR3 contains 14 residues. The CDR3 reads CASSTARGAYEQYF. For the CDR3, the DNA is TGTGCCAGTAGTACCGCCAGGGGGGCCTACGAGCAGTACTTC.

The chain couples TRBV10-3 to TRBJ1-2; 12 positions agree with TRBD1. The CDR3 is 16 residues long. Losses at the gene ends were 3 bases for V and 6 bases for J; bases not matched to a gene: 8. From germline, CDR1 is ENHRY and CDR2 SYGVKD. The CDR3 DNA sequence: TGTGCCATCAGTGAAGAAGGGACAGGGGGCTGGAATGGCTACACCTTC. Protein sequence: CAISEEGTGGWNGYTF.

J is TRBJ2-7 and V is TRBV5-1; 11 bases map to TRBD2. Germline assignment: CDR1 SGHRS and CDR2 YFSETQ. J gave up 0 bases and V 0 bases, and 5 bases lay outside the gene matches. This CDR3 is built from 17 residues. Here the CDR3 reads CASSLGGLAVNSYEQYF. CDR3 sequence (DNA): TGCGCCAGCAGCTTGGGGGGACTAGCGGTAAACTCCTACGAGCAGTACTTC.

CDR3 loop: CASSGLAGGSYNEQFF. The CDR3 bases are TGTGCCAGCAGTGGACTAGCGGGGGGCTCCTACAATGAGCAGTTCTTC. This sequence joins TRBV25-1 and TRBJ2-1; 13 nucleotides align to TRBD2. From germline, CDR1 is MGHDK and CDR2 SYGVNS. The V segment lost 4 bases and the J segment 0 bases; nucleotides outside the gene matches: 0. The CDR3 is 16 amino acids.

The chain joins TRBV4-1 to TRBJ1-3; 9 bases match TRBD1. V lost 6 bases and J lost 7; bases outside the gene matches: 4. The V gene's germline CDR1 is MGHRA and CDR2 YSYEKL. The CDR3 consists of 13 residues. CDR3 region: CASRAGQGNTIYF. CDR3 bases: TGCGCCAGCAGAGCCGGACAGGGGAACACCATATATTTT.

This chain joins TRBV4-2 and TRBJ1-3; D is uncertain. Germline lookup yields CDR1 LGHNA and CDR2 YNFKEQ. Trimming took 0 bases from V and 0 from J, leaving 9 bases between them. This CDR3 is built from 16 residues. The CDR3 region has the DNA TGTGCCAGCAGCCAAGATTTGGCGGGCTCTGGAAACACCATATATTTT. It codes for CASSQDLAGSGNTIYF.

DNA for the CDR3: TGTGCCAGCAGTTACTCGAGGCTCCCCGCAGATACGCAGTATTTT. Protein product: CASSYSRLPADTQYF. The chain employs TRBV6-2 or TRBV6-3 and TRBJ2-3; D call uncertain. Germline V gives CDR1 MNHEY, CDR2 SVGEGT. Trimming took 0 bases from V and 4 from J, leaving 11 bases between them. The CDR3 is 15 amino acids.

The chain employs TRBV4-1 and TRBJ2-4; TRBD1 agrees at 7 bases. This CDR3 is 14 amino acids long. The V gene's germline CDR1 is MGHRA and CDR2 YSYEKL. V was clipped by 3 bases and J by 6 bases; unmatched bases: 5. The CDR3 DNA reads TGCGCCAGCAGCCACCGGGACAGTGGAAACATTCAGTACTTC. This translates into CASSHRDSGNIQYF.

The chain links TRBV2 to TRBJ1-2, with D tentatively TRBD1 (5 bases). Germline CDR1 is SNHLY and CDR2 is FYNNEI. Trimming stripped 7 bases from V and 3 bases from J, with 18 bases between. CDR3 length: 15 amino acids. The CDR3 reads CASTRPRVGDYGYTF. The CDR3 DNA reads TGTGCCAGCACCCGACCCAGGGTTGGCGACTATGGCTACACCTTC. The entire variable domain, with the rest obtained from reference TRBV2 and TRBJ1-2, is as follows: EPEVTQTPSHQVTQMGQEVILRCVPISNHLYFYWYRQILGQKVEFLVSFYNNEISEKSEIFDDQFSVERPDGSNFTLKIRSTKLEDSAMYFCASTRPRVGDYGYTFGSGTRLTVV.

The chain combines TRBV19 with TRBJ1-5; 7 positions match TRBD1. From germline, CDR1 is LNHDA and CDR2 SQIVND (reference sequence). The CDR3 has 14 residues. Trimming removed 5 bases from V and 6 bases from J; junction bases left unmatched: 7. The CDR3 coding sequence is TGTGCCAGTAGTCTTCAGGGGGATCCTCAGCCCCAGCATTTT. This translates into CASSLQGDPQPQHF. The full variable domain, completed using reference TRBV19 and TRBJ1-5, is DGGITQSPKYLFRKEGQNVTLSCEQNLNHDAMYWYRQDPGQGLRLIYYSQIVNDFQKGDIAEGYSVSREKKESFPLTVTSAQKNPTAFYLCASSLQGDPQPQHFGDGTRLSIL.

CDR3: CASSFRNVGSRSYNEQFF. The CDR3 coding sequence is TGTGCCAGCAGTTTCCGCAACGTGGGCTCTCGCTCCTACAATGAGCAGTTCTTC. V gene TRBV28 combines with J gene TRBJ2-1; no clear D. Trimming cost V 3 bases and J 0 bases, with 18 bases left between them. Germline-derived CDR1 and CDR2 are MDHEN and SYDVKM. The length of the CDR3 is 18 residues.